This T cell receptor beta chain appears in the sequencing data of a study of blood T cell repertoires in COVID-19. In the source study's methods: The authors estimated nucleated cell counts from reference gene primer amplification. This table comes from immunoSEQ multiplex PCR, and its TCRdb copy is limited to in-frame clones, with some not included. That table gives V, J and clone size, and the DNA gave D and trimming. This table has a few hundred thousand clones, about nine tenths appearing once. The age range of participants was about 18 to 100 years, with residence in about two dozen US areas. With 4 bases removed from V and 2 bases from J, the gap between germline ends came to 12 bases. Germline CDR1 is KGHDR and CDR2 is SFDVKD. The CDR3 totals 15 residues.

This sequence was found in a woman in her 30s who had recovered from COVID-19. J is TRBJ2-3 and V is TRBV24-1; tentative D call: TRBD1 (5 bases). The sequencing input was PBMCs or T cells enriched from blood (not recorded which). The CDR3 region has the DNA TGTGCCACCAGTGAGACAGCTGACCCCACAGATACGCAGTATTTT. Translating gives CATSETADPTDTQYF.